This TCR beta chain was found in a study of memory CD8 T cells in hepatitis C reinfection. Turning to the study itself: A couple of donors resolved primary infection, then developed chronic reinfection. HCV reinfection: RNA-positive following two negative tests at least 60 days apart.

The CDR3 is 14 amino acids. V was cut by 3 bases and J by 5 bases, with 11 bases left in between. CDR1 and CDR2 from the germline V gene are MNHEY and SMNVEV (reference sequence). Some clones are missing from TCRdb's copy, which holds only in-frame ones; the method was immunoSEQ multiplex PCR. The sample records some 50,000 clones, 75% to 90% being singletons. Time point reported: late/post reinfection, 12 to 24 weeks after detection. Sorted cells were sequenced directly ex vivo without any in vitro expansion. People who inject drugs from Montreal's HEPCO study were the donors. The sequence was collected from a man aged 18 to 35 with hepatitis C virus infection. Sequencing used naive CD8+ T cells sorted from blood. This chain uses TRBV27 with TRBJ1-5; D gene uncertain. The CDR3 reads CASSFTVGDQPQHF. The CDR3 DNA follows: TGTGCCAGCAGTTTTACGGTCGGAGATCAGCCCCAGCATTTT.